Listed below are T cell receptor beta chains from one sample, sequenced in a study of T cells in Graves' hyperthyroidism and ophthalmopathy. TCRdb reprocessed the multiplex PCR reads with MiXCR, giving one entry per CDR3 protein. The sample has fewer than 350,000 distinct CDR3 sequences, around 13% seen once. The sequenced material came from blood. The source is a woman in her thirties or forties with Graves' hyperthyroidism. CDR3s include the opening cysteine and the closing phenylalanine or tryptophan. D genes are given only for firm matches. Rows may omit the clone size; those that give it use once, few, many or a size class.

J: TRBJ2-5
length: 13
D: -
size: -
V: TRBV3-1
DNA: TGTGCCAGCAGCCAAAACCCTTCGGAGACCCAGTACTTC
CDR3: CASSQNPSETQYF

J: TRBJ1-3
length: 11
D: -
size: many
V: TRBV29-1
DNA: TGCAGCGTCTTACATGAAAACACCATATATTTT
CDR3: CSVLHENTIYF

J: TRBJ1-2
length: 14
D: -
size: few
V: TRBV25-1
DNA: TGTGCCAGCAGTCCGACAGGTCCTCGGACGGGCTACACCTTC
CDR3: CASSPTGPRTGYTF

J: TRBJ1-1
length: 14
D: -
size: many
V: TRBV2
DNA: TGTGCCAGGGATAGATGGGACCTCAACACTGAAGCTTTCTTT
CDR3: CARDRWDLNTEAFF

J: TRBJ1-4
length: 14
D: -
size: many
V: TRBV6-1
DNA: TGTGCCAGCAGGTCGGTGGGAAGGAATGAAAAACTGTTTTTT
CDR3: CASRSVGRNEKLFF

J: TRBJ2-3
length: 16
D: -
size: few
V: TRBV5-6
DNA: TGTGCCAGCAGCTTGGCCGTCTCTAGCAACTTAGATACGCAGTATTTT
CDR3: CASSLAVSSNLDTQYF

J: TRBJ2-1
length: 14
D: -
size: -
V: TRBV15
DNA: TGTGCCACCAGCAGGGTGGGGGGAGTCGATGAGCAGTTCTTC
CDR3: CATSRVGGVDEQFF

J: TRBJ1-3
length: 14
D: TRBD1
size: few
V: TRBV7-9
DNA: TGTGCCAGCAGCTTATTAGGGGGCCGAAACACCATATATTTT
CDR3: CASSLLGGRNTIYF

J: TRBJ2-3
length: 11
D: -
size: many
V: TRBV16
DNA: TGTGCCAGCAGCCAACAGGATACGCAGTATTTT
CDR3: CASSQQDTQYF

J: TRBJ2-1
length: 11
D: -
size: many
V: TRBV12-5
DNA: TGTGCTAGTGTTCTCGGGAATGAGCAGTTCTTC
CDR3: CASVLGNEQFF

J: TRBJ2-7
length: 15
D: TRBD2
size: many
V: TRBV28
DNA: TGTGCCAGCAGCCCCCTCACTAGCGGGAGTTACGAGCAGTACTTC
CDR3: CASSPLTSGSYEQYF

J: TRBJ2-5
length: 11
D: -
size: many
V: TRBV3-1
DNA: TGTGCCAGCAGTCAGATAGAGACCCAGTACTTC
CDR3: CASSQIETQYF

J: TRBJ1-3
length: 15
D: -
size: many
V: TRBV28
DNA: TGTGCCAGCATGGGGACATTCAACTCTGGAAACACCATATATTTT
CDR3: CASMGTFNSGNTIYF

J: TRBJ2-7
length: 23
D: TRBD2
size: -
V: TRBV19
DNA: TGTGCCAGTAGTAAGGTGATAGTTCTATCTGGGACTAGCGGAGCCTGGGGTTCCTACGAGCAGTACTTC
CDR3: CASSKVIVLSGTSGAWGSYEQYF

J: TRBJ2-5
length: 14
D: TRBD2
size: many
V: TRBV2
DNA: TGTGCCAGCAGAAAGCGGGAGGGGCAAGAGACCCAGTACTTC
CDR3: CASRKREGQETQYF